These 18 T cell receptor beta chains were all obtained from the same sample, sequenced in a study of T cell repertoires in cytomegalovirus infection. TCRdb reanalysed the reads using MiXCR and keeps one entry per CDR3 protein. Of hundreds of thousands of distinct CDR3 sequences listed, roughly 46% are singletons. These receptors have no identified antigens. Sample: cultured PBMCs, taken from culture after CMV antigen stimulation. These receptor sequences come from a human donor in good health (CMV status not recorded). Some clones in this sample may be carry-over from other donors' samples.

This sequence joins TRBV7-9 and TRBJ2-5, with D perhaps being TRBD1 or TRBD2 (5 bases each). Looked up from germline, CDR1 is SEHNR and CDR2 is FQNEAQ (reference sequence). The V and J ends lost 1 base and 5 bases respectively, with 14 bases between them. The CDR3 has 15 residues. The chain's CDR3 is CASSLGGARRETQYF. The CDR3 region has the DNA TGTGCCAGCAGCTTAGGAGGGGCTAGAAGGGAGACCCAGTACTTC.

The gene calls are TRBV29-1 and TRBJ2-3; tentatively, D is TRBD1 or TRBD2 (5 bases each). V lost 7 bases to trimming and J lost 1 base, with 12 bases between them. The CDR3 runs to 13 residues. The germline CDR1 and CDR2 sequences are SQVTM and ANQGSEA. Here the CDR3 DNA reads TGCAGCGGAGGGGAATCCGGCACAGATACGCAGTATTTT. The encoded protein is CSGGESGTDTQYF.

The V and J genes are TRBV4-2 and TRBJ2-3, with D unclear. V was trimmed by 4 bases and J by 0 bases, leaving 8 bases between them. Germline V gene data show CDR1 as LGHNA and CDR2 as YNFKEQ. This CDR3 comprises 14 residues. The CDR3 DNA follows: TGTGCCAGCAGCCCCCAGATTAGCACAGATACGCAGTATTTT. Its protein product is CASSPQISTDTQYF.

The rearrangement uses TRBV20-1 and TRBJ2-7; 13 bases match TRBD2. The V and J ends lost 6 bases and 4 bases, in that order; junction bases with no gene match: 6. The CDR3 is made up of 14 amino acids. Germline lookup yields CDR1 DFQATT and CDR2 SNEGSKA (reference sequence). The CDR3 DNA follows: TGCAGTGCACTAGCGGGAGGGGGGGGATACGAGCAGTACTTC. This codes for CSALAGGGGYEQYF.

The chain joins TRBV5-1 to TRBJ1-1; the D is unclear. Trimming took 3 bases from V and 0 from J, leaving 12 bases between them. From germline, CDR1 is SGHRS and CDR2 YFSETQ. This CDR3 region has 15 residues. CDR3 residues: CASSSEGGMNTEAFF. The DNA for the CDR3 is TGCGCCAGCAGCTCTGAGGGAGGAATGAACACTGAAGCTTTCTTT.

This clonotype has a handful of counts. The V gene is TRBV9, the J gene TRBJ2-1; perhaps D is TRBD1 or TRBD2 (5 bases each). CDR3 length: 16 amino acids. CDR1 is SGDLS and CDR2 is YYNGEE in the germline V gene. V was pared by 3 bases and J by 6 bases, with 19 bases between. DNA for the CDR3: TGTGCCAGCAGCGCAACCGGGACCCTCGCAGGCAATGAGCAGTTCTTC. Translated: CASSATGTLAGNEQFF.

The chain recombines TRBV7-6 with TRBJ2-7; 10 nucleotides line up with TRBD1. CDR1 is SGHVS, CDR2 FNYEAQ, per germline. The CDR3 covers 16 residues. J was trimmed by 7 bases and V by 5 bases; bases with no gene match: 14. The chain's CDR3 is CASSPGVGQGNREQYF. CDR3 bases: TGTGCCAGCAGCCCTGGGGTGGGACAGGGGAATAGGGAGCAGTACTTC.

CDR3 bases: TGTGCCAGCAGCCCCGGAGGTAGCGTCAATCAGCCCCAGCATTTT. Protein product: CASSPGGSVNQPQHF. This rearrangement joins TRBV7-2 to TRBJ1-5; unclear D gene. Germline V lookup: CDR1 SGHTA, CDR2 FQGNSA. The CDR3 is 15 residues long. V gave up 5 bases and J gave up 3 bases, with 14 bases separating them.

The chain employs TRBV12-3 or TRBV12-4 and TRBJ1-3, with a possible D match to TRBD1 (5 bases). This CDR3 region has 16 residues. V was pared by 0 bases and J by 0 bases, with 9 bases between. DNA of the CDR3: TGTGCCAGCAGTTTAGCCCCAGGGACCTCTGGAAACACCATATATTTT. Its protein is CASSLAPGTSGNTIYF.

This clonotype occurred many times. The V call is TRBV7-2, the J call TRBJ2-5, with D perhaps matching TRBD2 (7 bases). The germline CDR1 and CDR2 sequences are SGHTA and FQGNSA. V lost 0 bases, J lost 5 bases, and 16 bases lay in between. The CDR3 runs 16 residues. CDR3 sequence (DNA): TGTGCCAGCAGCTTAGCGGGGGGCGGGGGCGGCGAGACCCAGTACTTC. Protein: CASSLAGGGGGETQYF.

The chain recombines TRBV7-2 with TRBJ2-5, with D uncertain. Germline V gene lookup returns CDR1 SGHTA and CDR2 FQGNSA. The CDR3 length is 13 residues. Between the trimmed V and J ends, which lost 4 bases and 5 bases, there was a span of 11 bases. The CDR3 DNA is TGTGCCAGCAGCTGGCTCGGGTCGGAGACCCAGTACTTC. Protein product: CASSWLGSETQYF.

V usage is TRBV7-6 and J usage is TRBJ1-6, with no clear D. CDR3 length equals 18 residues. The ends were cut back, 1 base at V and 9 bases at J, with 22 bases in the middle. In germline, CDR1 is SGHVS, CDR2 FNYEAQ. CDR3 nucleotides: TGTGCCAGCAGCTTAGAGTCGGTCCTAAAAGGGTCTAGTTCACCCCTCCACTTT. Translation: CASSLESVLKGSSSPLHF. Full variable domain (remainder filled in from reference TRBV7-6 and TRBJ1-6): GAGVSQSPRYKVTKRGQDVALRCDPISGHVSLYWYRQALGQGPEFLTYFNYEAQQDKSGLPNDRFSAERPEGSISTLTIQRTEQRDSAMYRCASSLESVLKGSSSPLHFGNGTRLTVT.

The chain combines TRBV14 with TRBJ1-6; 9 nucleotides agree with TRBD1. Germline V gene data show CDR1 as SGHDN and CDR2 as FVKESK. The CDR3 totals 16 residues. Unmatched junction bases numbered 5, after V lost 4 bases and J lost 4 bases. The CDR3 sequence is CASSLRGTGYNSPLHF. The CDR3 DNA is TGTGCCAGCAGCCTCCGAGGGACAGGGTATAATTCACCCCTCCACTTT.

In this sample, this clonotype turned up a few times. The chain links TRBV12-3 or TRBV12-4 to TRBJ1-5; D ambiguous. Trimming left V 6 bases short and J 2 bases short, with 8 bases between. The CDR3 extends over 13 amino acids. CDR3 coding DNA: TGTGCCAGCAGCACAGTAGGCAATCAGCCCCAGCATTTT. Amino acid sequence: CASSTVGNQPQHF.

The chain is built from TRBV5-1 and TRBJ1-6; possibly TRBD1 for D (6 bases). The CDR3 covers 15 residues. CDR1 is SGHRS and CDR2 is YFSETQ in the germline V gene. V was trimmed by 4 bases and J by 1 base, leaving 9 bases between them. The CDR3 sequence: CASSRDISYNSPLHF. The CDR3 DNA reads TGCGCCAGCAGCAGGGACATATCCTATAATTCACCCCTCCACTTT.

This chain connects TRBV6-8 to TRBJ2-7; the D gene is possibly TRBD1 (6 bases). The germline V gene has CDR1 MNHGY and CDR2 SAAAGT. The CDR3 length is 15 residues. Trimming removed 6 bases at V and 3 bases at J, with 18 bases between. In DNA form, the CDR3 reads TGTGCCAGCAGCCTCAAGACAGGAGAGGGCTACGAGCAGTACTTC. It specifies CASSLKTGEGYEQYF.

CDR3 nucleotides: TGTGCCAGCAGTCTGCCGGGACTCAATTCACCCCTCCACTTT. The encoded protein is CASSLPGLNSPLHF. The chain is built from TRBV14 and TRBJ1-6, with TRBD1 as a possible D gene (5 bases). Per germline, CDR1 SGHDN and CDR2 FVKESK. The V gene lost 6 bases and the J gene lost 7 bases, with 13 bases spanning the gap. The CDR3 totals 14 residues.

J is TRBJ2-3 and V is TRBV6-1, with 8 bases fitting TRBD1. V lost 6 bases and J lost 0; bases outside the gene matches: 5. The germline gives CDR1 MNHNS, CDR2 SASEGT. The CDR3 runs to 15 residues. The CDR3 region is CASRKTGGSTDTQYF. DNA of the CDR3: TGTGCCAGCAGAAAAACAGGGGGGAGCACAGATACGCAGTATTTT.